This note documents a single T cell receptor (beta chain) sequence. This record comes from a study of PD-1 blockade in classical Hodgkin lymphoma. Sequenced by immunoSEQ multiplex PCR; TCRdb stores in-frame clones only, minus some. Of approximately 18,000 clones in the sample, approximately 80% were seen once. Germline loops: CDR1 SGHTA, CDR2 FQGNSA. Trimming left V 1 base short and J 4 bases short, with 4 bases between. The CDR3 covers 12 residues. Stated time point: cycle 4 day 1 (C4D1), after 5 to 7 weeks of nivolumab. Every patient experienced relapse after autologous stem cell transplantation, and brentuximab vedotin exposure varied.

The genes are TRBV7-2 and TRBJ1-1; D is uncertain. The clonotype was recovered from a human donor with classical Hodgkin lymphoma. The sample was peripheral blood mononuclear cells (PBMCs), taken before the fourth cycle of nivolumab. CDR3 residues: CASSLVPTEAFF. DNA of the CDR3: TGTGCCAGCAGCTTAGTCCCCACTGAAGCTTTCTTT.